These 27 T cell receptor beta chains came from one sample sequenced in a study of identical twins (dated by TCRdb to 2016 to 2017). The library was built by means of 5' RACE. The sample was run on an Illumina HiSeq 2000. TCRdb reworked the public reads: Q25 trimming with fastp, MiXCR clone assembly, productive beta chains retained. One record per CDR3 amino acid sequence lists the most common genes and DNA. The sample has roughly 750,000 distinct CDR3 sequences on record, around 20% of them singletons. Of the sample, around 4.5% is held by the ten largest clones. These data also featured in a second study, about T cells expressing NK-cell markers.

Material: PBMCs. The receptors stem from a woman between 18 and 30 years old in good health.

In its sample, this clonotype was seen many times. This sequence joins TRBV20-1 and TRBJ1-2; D is unclear. Trimming stripped 3 bases from V and 1 base from J, with 6 bases between. Germline V gene data show CDR1 as DFQATT and CDR2 as SNEGSKA (reference sequence). CDR3 size: 12 residues. The CDR3 DNA sequence: TGCAGTGCTAGTTTCATTAACTATGGCTACACCTTC. Translated: CSASFINYGYTF.

The chain employs TRBV29-1 and TRBJ2-3; D possibly corresponds to TRBD2 (6 bases). Germline V lookup: CDR1 SQVTM, CDR2 ANQGSEA. This CDR3 spans 16 amino acids. The CDR3 DNA follows: TGCAGTACCGGGACTCCCGGACGCGCTAGCACAGATACGCAGTATTTT. Protein: CSTGTPGRASTDTQYF.

This clonotype was counted between two and nine times. V and J are TRBV12-3 or TRBV12-4 and TRBJ1-4; unclear D gene. The V end was cut by 7 bases, the J end by 5 bases, with 11 bases between. CDR3 length: 13 amino acids. CDR3 amino acids: CASKAALNEKLFF. The CDR3 DNA reads TGTGCCAGCAAAGCGGCCTTAAATGAAAAACTGTTTTTT.

This sequence joins TRBV4-1 and TRBJ2-5; D could derive from TRBD1 or TRBD2 (5 bases each). This CDR3 comprises 15 residues. The V end lost 6 bases, the J end lost 0 bases, and 14 bases lay between the germline ends. Germline values: CDR1 MGHRA, CDR2 YSYEKL. CDR3 sequence: CASRGGTSYQETQYF. As DNA, the CDR3 is TGCGCCAGCAGAGGTGGGACCTCGTACCAAGAGACCCAGTACTTC.

The sample holds a few counts of this clonotype. The rearrangement uses TRBV20-1 and TRBJ1-1; possible D gene TRBD1, 5 bases. Germline CDR1 is DFQATT and CDR2 is SNEGSKA (reference sequence). The V end was cut by 0 bases, the J end by 6 bases, with 14 bases between. The CDR3 is made up of 14 amino acids. Here the CDR3 reads CSARDFRGRAEAFF. The CDR3, as DNA: TGCAGTGCTAGAGATTTTCGGGGGAGAGCTGAAGCTTTCTTT.

The genes are TRBV20-1 and TRBJ2-3, with TRBD2 identical over 9 bases. V shed 0 bases and J 2 bases; nucleotides not matched to a gene: 9. Germline V gene data show CDR1 as DFQATT and CDR2 as SNEGSKA (reference sequence). This CDR3 has 17 amino acids. In DNA form, the CDR3 reads TGCAGTGCTAGAGATTCAGGGCTAGCGGGAAACACAGATACGCAGTATTTT. Protein product: CSARDSGLAGNTDTQYF.

This clonotype was recorded at least ten times. This chain joins TRBV7-9 and TRBJ2-3, with D uncertain. From germline, CDR1 is SEHNR and CDR2 FQNEAQ (reference sequence). The CDR3 sequence is 15 residues long. Trimming removed 6 bases from V and 4 bases from J, with 17 bases in between. DNA for the CDR3: TGTGCCAGCAGAGCGTCTAGGATTAGCCCAGATACGCAGTATTTT. Residues: CASRASRISPDTQYF.

CDR3 sequence: CSARGLGTYNEQFF. The CDR3 nucleotides read TGCAGTGCTAGGGGACTCGGGACCTACAATGAGCAGTTCTTC. The V gene is TRBV20-1, the J gene TRBJ2-1, with a tentative D call TRBD2 (6 bases). CDR1 is DFQATT, CDR2 SNEGSKA, per germline (reference sequence). The CDR3 length is 14 residues. The V gene lost 3 bases and the J gene lost 2 bases, with 11 bases spanning the gap.

This sequence joins TRBV12-3 or TRBV12-4 and TRBJ1-5; D uncertain. V was clipped by 2 bases and J by 7 bases, with 12 bases between them. This CDR3 contains 14 residues. CDR3 residues: CASSLRALRQPQHF. The CDR3 DNA is TGTGCCAGCAGTTTAAGGGCCCTTCGGCAGCCCCAGCATTTT.

This clonotype showed up just a few times. The chain links TRBV29-1 to TRBJ2-5; D is undetermined. The CDR3 extends over 13 amino acids. Germline CDR1 and CDR2: SQVTM and ANQGSEA. Deletions cut 7 bases from V and 0 bases from J, with 12 bases between. The CDR3 DNA is TGCAGCGCAGACGGCAGTCACCAAGAGACCCAGTACTTC. It encodes CSADGSHQETQYF.

This clonotype was found many times. The CDR3 coding sequence is TGCAGTCGTCCAGCGGGCAATAATGAGCAGTTCTTC. Protein sequence: CSRPAGNNEQFF. The chain uses TRBV20-1 and TRBJ2-1; D is possibly TRBD2 (6 bases). Trimming pared 8 bases from V and 7 bases from J, leaving 15 bases between. This CDR3 comprises 12 residues. Looked up from germline, CDR1 is DFQATT and CDR2 is SNEGSKA (reference sequence).

The sample holds a few counts of this clonotype. The chain joins TRBV24-1 to TRBJ1-2, with D unclear. The CDR3 consists of 13 residues. Germline values: CDR1 KGHDR, CDR2 SFDVKD. Deletions cut 3 bases from V and 5 bases from J, with 9 bases between. The DNA of the CDR3 is TGTGCCACCAGTGATAGGTGGTCTTATGGCTACACCTTC. It specifies CATSDRWSYGYTF.

This clonotype was counted a few times. CDR3 nucleotide sequence: TGCAGTGCTAGCCTAGCGGGGGGGCCAGGGCAGTATTTT. It codes for CSASLAGGPGQYF. The chain links TRBV20-1 to TRBJ2-3; 12 bases are shared with TRBD2. This CDR3 comprises 13 residues. With 3 bases clipped from V and 11 bases from J, the junction kept 6 bases outside the gene matches. Germline V CDR1 and CDR2: DFQATT, SNEGSKA (reference sequence).

The genes are TRBV6-2 or TRBV6-3 and TRBJ2-5, with D tentatively TRBD1 or TRBD2 (5 bases each). Trimming took 8 bases from V and 7 from J, leaving 26 bases between them. The germline V gene encodes CDR1 MNHEY and CDR2 SVGEGT. This CDR3 is 16 amino acids long. This chain's CDR3 is CASSRPTGTAEGTQYF. CDR3 sequence (DNA): TGTGCCAGCTCACGGCCGACCGGGACCGCTGAGGGGACCCAGTACTTC.

This clonotype was seen a few times. This chain uses TRBV12-3 or TRBV12-4 with TRBJ2-7; the match to TRBD2 covers 13 bases. The CDR3 totals 12 residues. The trim removed 6 bases at V and 13 bases at J, leaving 6 bases unmatched. CDR3 protein: CASSPRTSGRYF. The CDR3 bases are TGTGCCAGCAGCCCTCGGACTAGCGGGAGATACTTC.

The V gene is TRBV6-2 or TRBV6-3, the J gene TRBJ2-5, with D tentatively TRBD1 (5 bases). Germline-derived CDR1 and CDR2 are MNHEY and SVGEGT. The CDR3 has 14 amino acids. Trimming took off 7 bases at V and 1 base at J, with 13 bases between the two ends. The CDR3 spells CASNFRAAQETQYF. CDR3 DNA sequence: TGTGCCAGCAACTTCAGGGCAGCCCAAGAGACCCAGTACTTC.

The V gene is TRBV2, the J gene TRBJ2-5, with 8 bases fitting TRBD2. The CDR3 runs 15 residues. In germline, CDR1 is SNHLY, CDR2 FYNNEI. Trimming took 5 bases from V and 1 from J; bases not matched to a gene: 6. The DNA for the CDR3 is TGTGCCAGCAGTCGGGCTAGCGGGTTCCAAGAGACCCAGTACTTC. Translation gives CASSRASGFQETQYF. Based on the CDR3 plus reference TRBV2 and TRBJ2-5, the full variable domain is EPEVTQTPSHQVTQMGQEVILRCVPISNHLYFYWYRQILGQKVEFLVSFYNNEISEKSEIFDDQFSVERPDGSNFTLKIRSTKLEDSAMYFCASSRASGFQETQYFGPGTRLLVL.

This clonotype was seen only a few times. The chain has TRBV20-1 and TRBJ1-2; 8 nucleotides align to TRBD1. Germline V gene sequence: CDR1 DFQATT, CDR2 SNEGSKA (reference sequence). This CDR3 has 14 residues. V shed 6 bases, J shed 4 bases, and the junction held 10 bases outside the gene matches. CDR3: CSARPTGAGYGYTF. The CDR3 nucleotides are TGCAGTGCCCGACCGACAGGGGCGGGCTATGGCTACACCTTC.

This clonotype occurred many times. The chain links TRBV5-1 to TRBJ2-2, with D perhaps being TRBD1 or TRBD2 (5 bases each). CDR3 size: 15 residues. Germline CDR1 SGHRS, CDR2 YFSETQ. V was trimmed by 2 bases and J by 5 bases, leaving 13 bases between them. The CDR3 sequence is CASSFRNGGTGELFF. The CDR3 DNA follows: TGCGCCAGCAGCTTTCGTAATGGGGGAACCGGGGAGCTGTTTTTT.

V and J are TRBV7-2 and TRBJ2-1; 9 positions match TRBD2. Trimming took 6 bases from V and 6 from J; bases not matched to a gene: 15. This CDR3 is built from 17 residues. Germline CDR1 reads SGHTA; CDR2 reads FQGNSA. CDR3 protein: CASRKTSGGGDGNEQFF. In DNA form, the CDR3 reads TGTGCCAGCAGGAAGACTAGCGGAGGGGGGGATGGCAATGAGCAGTTCTTC.

This chain joins TRBV6-2 or TRBV6-3 and TRBJ2-7; D is uncertain. Germline-derived CDR1 and CDR2 are MNHEY and SVGEGT. This CDR3 contains 10 residues. V shed 11 bases and J shed 4 bases, with 9 bases lying between them. CDR3 in amino acids: CAAGWYEQYF. In DNA, the CDR3 is TGTGCCGCTGGGTGGTACGAGCAGTACTTC.

V usage is TRBV30 and J usage is TRBJ2-1; 8 nucleotides align to TRBD2. The CDR3 spans 18 residues. After removal of 4 bases from V and 8 bases from J, the junction contained 22 bases not matched to a gene. CDR1 is GTSNPN and CDR2 is SVGIG in the germline V gene (reference sequence). This CDR3 reads CAWNPLPVSGRYAYEQFF. The CDR3 DNA is TGTGCCTGGAACCCGTTACCCGTCAGCGGGAGATATGCCTATGAGCAGTTCTTC.

The chain combines TRBV5-1 with TRBJ2-7, with D tentatively TRBD2 (6 bases). The CDR3 spans 13 residues. The ends were cut back, 7 bases at V and 2 bases at J, with 13 bases in the middle. CDR1 SGHRS and CDR2 YFSETQ come from the germline V gene. In DNA form, the CDR3 reads TGCGCCAGCTCGGGAGAGAGGGCCTACGAGCAGTACTTC. Protein: CASSGERAYEQYF.

The chain carries TRBV6-2 or TRBV6-3 and TRBJ1-6; D not resolved. The CDR3 extends over 12 amino acids. Trimming cost V 0 bases and J 15 bases, with 9 bases left between them. Germline V gives CDR1 MNHEY, CDR2 SVGEGT. This CDR3 is CASSYSGPHLHF. In DNA, the CDR3 is TGTGCCAGCAGTTACTCCGGGCCTCACCTCCACTTT.

The rearrangement joins TRBV27 to TRBJ2-1, with D possibly being TRBD1 or TRBD2 (5 bases each). Germline V gene lookup returns CDR1 MNHEY and CDR2 SMNVEV (reference sequence). The V and J ends lost 3 bases and 6 bases respectively, with 15 bases between them. This CDR3 contains 15 residues. The CDR3 DNA sequence: TGTGCCAGCAGTTTCGGGACCCAAGTGGGCAATGAGCAGTTCTTC. It translates to CASSFGTQVGNEQFF.

The chain joins TRBV6-1 to TRBJ1-2; D is unclear. V dropped 6 bases and J dropped 5 bases, with 13 bases sitting between them. Germline V gene lookup returns CDR1 MNHNS and CDR2 SASEGT. The CDR3 loop spans 13 amino acids. The DNA for the CDR3 is TGTGCCAGCAGACTGGACCGCCGGTATGGCTACACCTTC. Amino acid sequence: CASRLDRRYGYTF.

This rearrangement joins TRBV20-1 to TRBJ2-2; 9 bases align to TRBD2. Germline V gene lookup returns CDR1 DFQATT and CDR2 SNEGSKA (reference sequence). V dropped 5 bases and J dropped 0; count of bases not matched to a gene: 7. The CDR3 is 16 residues long. The CDR3 DNA reads as TGCAGTGCTGCCCCTAGCGGGGAACCGAACACCGGGGAGCTGTTTTTT. Translation gives CSAAPSGEPNTGELFF.